This TCR beta chain was profiled in a study of memory B cells and T cells in multiple sclerosis. Using immunoSEQ multiplex PCR, the repertoire was profiled, and TCRdb retains in-frame clones only, with some absent. The sample lists 11,000 or so clones; around four fifths were seen once. Stimulus-free culture yielded autoproliferating CFSE-dim and non-proliferating CFSE-high T cells, each sequenced separately. Cultures began with 45 million to 50 million CFSE-labeled PBMCs, unstimulated for 7 days, with replicate wells pooled. Comment on this clone: Its cognate antigen is unknown.

Study conclusions and caveats: Clone-set sizes differed between compartments, so shared clonotype counts needed normalization.

The CDR3 is 14 residues long. J gave up 1 base and V 3 bases, and 1 base lay outside the gene matches. Germline V gives CDR1 MNHEY, CDR2 SVGAGI. The TCR originated in a human donor with multiple sclerosis. The chain joins TRBV6-5 to TRBJ1-2; 8 nucleotides agree with TRBD1. Source material: PBMCs from blood kept in culture. The CDR3 region is CASSYGQGNYGYTF. The CDR3, as DNA: TGTGCCAGCAGTTATGGACAGGGTAACTATGGCTACACCTTC.